One and the same sample provided the 32 T cell receptor beta chains below, sequenced in a study of T cell repertoires in cytomegalovirus infection. The antigens these receptors bind are not known. TCRdb ran MiXCR on the reads and lists one entry per CDR3 protein. The sample lists approximately 470,000 distinct CDR3 sequences, 42% seen once, with about 39% in the top ten. The sample here was cultured PBMCs, taken from culture after CMV antigen stimulation. These receptors were obtained from a human donor in good health (CMV status not recorded). Some clones in this sample may be carry-over from other donors' samples.

In this sample, this clonotype turned up a few times. The V and J genes are TRBV27 and TRBJ2-7, with D maybe TRBD2 (7 bases). Germline CDR1 is MNHEY and CDR2 is SMNVEV (reference sequence). This CDR3 comprises 13 residues. V lost 3 bases, J lost 5 bases, and 11 bases lay in between. The CDR3 is CASSLGGANEQYF. CDR3 nucleotide sequence: TGTGCCAGCAGTTTGGGGGGGGCGAACGAGCAGTACTTC.

This clonotype has a handful of counts. The chain links TRBV6-2 or TRBV6-3 to TRBJ2-5; the D gene is possibly TRBD1 (5 bases). V was trimmed by 0 bases and J by 5 bases, leaving 16 bases between them. CDR1 and CDR2 from the germline V gene are MNHEY and SVGEGT. CDR3 size: 16 residues. CDR3 nucleotide sequence: TGTGCCAGCAGTTACTCGGATGTGCGAGCAGGGGAGACCCAGTACTTC. Encoded protein: CASSYSDVRAGETQYF.

This clonotype was detected many times. V is TRBV7-2 and J is TRBJ1-6; the D is unclear. V was shortened by 2 bases and J by 0 bases, with 17 bases between the two germline ends. The CDR3 consists of 19 residues. Germline V gene lookup returns CDR1 SGHTA and CDR2 FQGNSA. CDR3 nucleotides: TGTGCCAGCAGCTTAAGGGTTCCCGGACCGGGCTCCTATAATTCACCCCTCCACTTT. It specifies CASSLRVPGPGSYNSPLHF.

The V call is TRBV7-2, the J call TRBJ1-5; D is unresolved. Germline CDR1 is SGHTA and CDR2 is FQGNSA. The CDR3 is made up of 13 amino acids. V was clipped by 1 base and J by 7 bases, with 8 bases between them. CDR3 sequence reads: CASSLEIGQPQHF. DNA for the CDR3: TGTGCCAGCAGCTTAGAAATAGGCCAGCCCCAGCATTTT. The full variable domain, its missing parts supplied by reference TRBV7-2 and TRBJ1-5, is GAGVSQSPSNKVTEKGKDVELRCDPISGHTALYWYRQSLGQGLEFLIYFQGNSAPDKSGLPSDRFSAERTGGSVSTLTIQRTQQEDSAVYLCASSLEIGQPQHFGDGTRLSIL.

The V gene is TRBV19, the J gene TRBJ1-4; D is unclear. Germline V gene data show CDR1 as LNHDA and CDR2 as SQIVND (reference sequence). The V and J ends lost 8 bases and 4 bases respectively, with 14 bases between them. The CDR3 has 14 residues. CDR3 residues: CASRLAYNNEKLFF. CDR3 coding DNA: TGTGCCAGTCGGTTGGCCTATAATAATGAAAAACTGTTTTTT.

This clonotype has more than one count but fewer than ten. The chain carries TRBV4-3 and TRBJ2-3; D is uncertain. Between the trimmed V and J ends, which lost 2 bases and 2 bases, there was a span of 11 bases. Per the germline V gene, CDR1 is LGHNA and CDR2 is YSLEER. CDR3 length: 15 residues. The CDR3 bases are TGCGCCAGCAGCCAAAGTCTGCGGCCCACAGATACGCAGTATTTT. It encodes CASSQSLRPTDTQYF.

This clonotype has only a few counts. CDR3 sequence: CASSLEGTAIYGYTF. The CDR3 DNA sequence: TGTGCCAGCAGCTTAGAGGGGACAGCAATCTATGGCTACACCTTC. This chain joins TRBV7-2 and TRBJ1-2; 7 positions match TRBD1. CDR1 and CDR2 from the germline V gene are SGHTA and FQGNSA. Losses at the gene ends were 1 base for V and 4 bases for J; bases not matched to a gene: 6. The CDR3 consists of 15 residues. The full variable domain, its missing parts supplied by reference TRBV7-2 and TRBJ1-2, is GAGVSQSPSNKVTEKGKDVELRCDPISGHTALYWYRQSLGQGLEFLIYFQGNSAPDKSGLPSDRFSAERTGGSVSTLTIQRTQQEDSAVYLCASSLEGTAIYGYTFGSGTRLTVV.

This clonotype was recorded many times. This chain's CDR3 is CASSSRPTGGSYEQYF. The CDR3, as DNA: TGTGCCAGCAGCTCTCGCCCGACAGGAGGCTCCTACGAGCAGTACTTC. The V call is TRBV7-9, the J call TRBJ2-7, with D possibly matching TRBD1 (6 bases). Trimming removed 4 bases from V and 0 bases from J, with 16 bases in between. The CDR3 covers 16 residues. Per the germline V gene, CDR1 is SEHNR and CDR2 is FQNEAQ (reference sequence).

This chain joins TRBV4-1 and TRBJ1-1; D is perhaps TRBD1 (6 bases). V was cut by 3 bases and J by 1 base, with 15 bases left in between. This CDR3 is 16 amino acids long. From germline, CDR1 is MGHRA and CDR2 YSYEKL. CDR3 in amino acids: CASSHPGGRSNTEAFF. The CDR3 nucleotides read TGCGCCAGCAGCCATCCGGGGGGGCGGTCGAACACTGAAGCTTTCTTT.

This chain joins TRBV6-2 or TRBV6-3 and TRBJ2-1, with 9 bases aligning to TRBD2. Germline loops: CDR1 MNHEY, CDR2 SVGEGT. This CDR3 comprises 17 residues. V lost 6 bases, J lost 6 bases, and 15 bases stayed unmatched. This CDR3 reads CASSSHQAGGPRNEQFF. DNA for the CDR3: TGTGCCAGCAGCAGTCATCAAGCGGGGGGCCCCCGCAATGAGCAGTTCTTC.

This clonotype was picked up a small number of times. This chain uses TRBV7-8 with TRBJ2-2; D may be TRBD1 or TRBD2 (6 bases each). This CDR3 comprises 17 residues. The V end lost 5 bases, the J end lost 0 bases, and 16 bases lay between the germline ends. CDR1 and CDR2 from the germline V gene are SGHVS and FQNEAQ. The CDR3 bases are TGTGCCAGCAGCGTTTTTTCGGGGGCCACGAACACCGGGGAGCTGTTTTTT. It specifies CASSVFSGATNTGELFF. Based on the CDR3 plus reference TRBV7-8 and TRBJ2-2, the full variable domain is GAGVSQSPRYKVAKRGQDVALRCDPISGHVSLFWYQQALGQGPEFLTYFQNEAQLDKSGLPSDRFFAERPEGSVSTLKIQRTQQEDSAVYLCASSVFSGATNTGELFFGEGSRLTVL.

The chain combines TRBV5-1 with TRBJ2-1, with D possibly TRBD2 on 7 matching bases. Germline CDR1 SGHRS, CDR2 YFSETQ. The CDR3 covers 16 residues. Deletions cut 0 bases from V and 7 bases from J, with 17 bases between. The CDR3 loop is CASSLVGWGGQNEQFF. CDR3 sequence (DNA): TGCGCCAGCAGCTTGGTTGGGTGGGGGGGCCAGAATGAGCAGTTCTTC.

The chain carries TRBV6-5 and TRBJ2-2; D is unresolved. V was pared by 2 bases and J by 6 bases, with 4 bases between. From germline, CDR1 is MNHEY and CDR2 SVGAGI. The CDR3 is 12 residues long. This chain's CDR3 is CASSYPAGELFF. The DNA of the CDR3 is TGTGCCAGCAGTTACCCGGCCGGGGAGCTGTTTTTT.

V is TRBV6-2 or TRBV6-3 and J is TRBJ2-2; 7 nucleotides match TRBD2. Germline CDR1 is MNHEY and CDR2 is SVGEGT. The length of the CDR3 is 18 residues. V trimming: 2 bases; J trimming: 3 bases; junction bases outside the gene matches: 12. The CDR3 is CASSYTLTSSSDTGELFF. Written as DNA, the CDR3 is TGTGCCAGCAGTTACACTCTGACTAGCAGCTCCGACACCGGGGAGCTGTTTTTT.

Comments on this clonotype: The junction and the germline gene differ at one end; a read error may be behind it. This chain connects TRBV7-6 to TRBJ2-5; D gene unclear. This CDR3 is 14 amino acids long. Looked up from germline, CDR1 is SGHVS and CDR2 is FNYEAQ. The CDR3 region is CTSSLAIVQETQYF. The CDR3 bases are TGTACCAGCAGCTTAGCTATAGTCCAAGAGACCCAGTACTTC. The full variable domain, completed using reference TRBV7-6 and TRBJ2-5, is GAGVSQSPRYKVTKRGQDVALRCDPISGHVSLYWYRQALGQGPEFLTYFNYEAQQDKSGLPNDRFSAERPEGSISTLTIQRTEQRDSAMYRCTSSLAIVQETQYFGPGTRLLVL.

This chain uses TRBV20-1 with TRBJ2-7, with D hard to call. The V end lost 6 bases, the J end lost 2 bases, and 11 bases lay between the germline ends. The CDR3 extends over 12 amino acids. Germline CDR1 reads DFQATT; CDR2 reads SNEGSKA (reference sequence). The chain's CDR3 is CSALRSAYEQYF. CDR3 coding DNA: TGCAGTGCCCTGCGAAGCGCCTACGAGCAGTACTTC.

This clonotype was seen more than once but under ten times. The chain uses TRBV30 and TRBJ2-7; D possibly corresponds to TRBD2 (5 bases). CDR3 size: 14 residues. CDR1 GTSNPN and CDR2 SVGIG come from the germline V gene (reference sequence). V lost 0 bases to trimming and J lost 5 bases, with 14 bases between them. The CDR3 bases are TGTGCCTGGAGTGTACTAAGTACGAGGGACGAGCAGTACTTC. Its translation is CAWSVLSTRDEQYF.

This chain's CDR3 is CASTRRSNQPQHF. DNA of the CDR3: TGTGCCAGCACCCGGAGGAGTAATCAGCCCCAGCATTTT. The chain carries TRBV2 and TRBJ1-5; D is undetermined. Germline V gene sequence: CDR1 SNHLY, CDR2 FYNNEI. Trimming took 7 bases from V and 4 from J, leaving 11 bases between them. The CDR3 is made up of 13 amino acids.

This clonotype was counted a few times. V is TRBV10-3 and J is TRBJ2-7; tentatively, D is TRBD1 or TRBD2 (6 bases each). The CDR3 consists of 14 residues. V gave up 0 bases and J gave up 2 bases, with 8 bases separating them. Germline loops: CDR1 ENHRY, CDR2 SYGVKD. Here the CDR3 reads CAISESRGPYEQYF. CDR3 DNA sequence: TGTGCCATCAGTGAGTCCCGGGGGCCCTACGAGCAGTACTTC.

A few counts support this clonotype. J is TRBJ2-7 and V is TRBV7-8; D is possibly TRBD1 or TRBD2 (5 bases each). V lost 6 bases, J lost 6 bases, and 18 bases lay in between. CDR1 and CDR2 from the germline V gene are SGHVS and FQNEAQ. CDR3 length equals 14 residues. The CDR3 nucleotides are TGTGCCAGCAGGCCTCCGGGGCCGGGCCCCGAGCAGTACTTC. The encoded protein is CASRPPGPGPEQYF.

The rearrangement joins TRBV5-4 to TRBJ2-1; D possibly corresponds to TRBD2 (7 bases). CDR3 size: 16 residues. The V end was cut by 3 bases, the J end by 0 bases, with 13 bases between. The germline V gene has CDR1 SGHNT and CDR2 YYREEE (reference sequence). Here the CDR3 DNA reads TGTGCCAGCAGCTCCGGGGGGCAGAGCTCCTACAATGAGCAGTTCTTC. Translating gives CASSSGGQSSYNEQFF. Together with reference TRBV5-4 and TRBJ2-1, the CDR3 gives the full variable domain: ETGVTQSPTHLIKTRGQQVTLRCSSQSGHNTVSWYQQALGQGPQFIFQYYREEENGRGNFPPRFSGLQFPNYSSELNVNALELDDSALYLCASSSGGQSSYNEQFFGPGTRLTVL.

This clonotype was seen only a few times. The chain recombines TRBV7-2 with TRBJ1-1; TRBD1 matches at 9 bases. V shed 2 bases, J shed 11 bases, and the junction held 6 bases outside the gene matches. The germline gives CDR1 SGHTA, CDR2 FQGNSA. CDR3 length: 13 residues. CDR3 in amino acids: CASSLIGTGYAFF. The CDR3 region has the DNA TGTGCCAGCAGCTTAATTGGGACAGGGTACGCTTTCTTT.

This clonotype has only a few counts. The V call is TRBV7-2, the J call TRBJ1-5; maybe TRBD1 (5 bases). Per germline, CDR1 SGHTA and CDR2 FQGNSA. The CDR3 extends over 14 amino acids. V dropped 5 bases and J dropped 3 bases, with 11 bases sitting between them. As DNA, the CDR3 is TGTGCCAGCAGCACACAGGCCTACAATCAGCCCCAGCATTTT. This codes for CASSTQAYNQPQHF.

This sequence joins TRBV20-1 and TRBJ2-5, with TRBD2 as a possible D gene (7 bases). V lost 3 bases and J 2 bases, leaving 25 bases between the germline ends. Germline lookup yields CDR1 DFQATT and CDR2 SNEGSKA (reference sequence). The CDR3 contains 18 residues. In DNA, the CDR3 is TGCAGTGCTAGGGGTCTGGGGGGGCTCCAAGGCAGGCAAGAGACCCAGTACTTC. This encodes CSARGLGGLQGRQETQYF.

This clonotype was seen a few times. The chain employs TRBV7-8 and TRBJ2-3, with 9 bases identical to TRBD2. Germline values: CDR1 SGHVS, CDR2 FQNEAQ. This CDR3 is built from 14 residues. The trim removed 8 bases at V and 4 bases at J, leaving 7 bases unmatched. CDR3 protein: CASGGGGASDTQYF. The CDR3 bases are TGTGCCAGCGGAGGCGGGGGGGCTTCAGATACGCAGTATTTT.

The CDR3 protein is CASSSRTSGASGTQYF. For the CDR3, the DNA is TGTGCCAGCAGCTCAAGGACTAGCGGGGCCTCAGGGACCCAGTACTTC. The gene calls are TRBV7-2 and TRBJ2-5; TRBD2 matches 12 bases. Germline V gives CDR1 SGHTA, CDR2 FQGNSA. This CDR3 comprises 16 residues. J was trimmed by 7 bases and V by 4 bases; bases with no gene match: 10.

This clonotype was seen a handful of times. The V and J genes are TRBV7-6 and TRBJ2-5; D might be TRBD1 or TRBD2, each matching 5 bases. Germline-derived CDR1 and CDR2 are SGHVS and FNYEAQ. This CDR3 region has 15 residues. V lost 4 bases and J lost 0, with 12 bases in between. Written as DNA, the CDR3 is TGTGCCAGCAGCTCCACCGGGACCGACCAAGAGACCCAGTACTTC. It is translated as CASSSTGTDQETQYF.

The genes are TRBV6-9 and TRBJ1-1, with D tentatively TRBD1 (5 bases). Germline assignment: CDR1 MNHGY and CDR2 SVAAGI. Trimming removed 6 bases at V and 1 base at J, with 15 bases between. The CDR3 loop spans 15 amino acids. CDR3 sequence: CASSYRFRQNTEAFF. CDR3 sequence (DNA): TGTGCCAGCAGCTACAGGTTCCGGCAGAACACTGAAGCTTTCTTT.

The chain employs TRBV5-4 and TRBJ2-3; D could derive from TRBD1 or TRBD2 (5 bases each). V was pared by 7 bases and J by 4 bases, with 13 bases between. The CDR3 consists of 13 residues. From germline, CDR1 is SGHNT and CDR2 YYREEE (reference sequence). CDR3 sequence: CASRGTLADTQYF. Here the CDR3 DNA reads TGTGCCAGCCGTGGGACCTTAGCAGATACGCAGTATTTT.

This clonotype was counted at least ten times. The chain employs TRBV7-8 and TRBJ2-1; 7 bases map to TRBD2. CDR3 length: 18 residues. V dropped 4 bases and J dropped 1; count of bases not matched to a gene: 13. From germline, CDR1 is SGHVS and CDR2 FQNEAQ. CDR3: CASSSMAGERRSYNEQFF. CDR3 nucleotide sequence: TGTGCCAGCAGCTCAATGGCGGGAGAACGCCGATCCTACAATGAGCAGTTCTTC.

J is TRBJ2-7 and V is TRBV9; weak D call: TRBD2 (7 bases). Deletions cut 3 bases from V and 5 bases from J, with 15 bases between. The CDR3 length is 14 residues. Germline lookup yields CDR1 SGDLS and CDR2 YYNGEE. CDR3 nucleotide sequence: TGTGCCAGCAGCGCAGACGGGGGGCGTGACGAGCAGTACTTC. It yields the protein CASSADGGRDEQYF.

V gene TRBV7-6 combines with J gene TRBJ1-4; 10 bases are shared with TRBD1. The V gene end was trimmed by 5 bases and the J gene end by 3 bases; junction bases not matched to a gene: 3. Germline-derived CDR1 and CDR2 are SGHVS and FNYEAQ. The length of the CDR3 is 15 residues. CDR3 residues: CASSAGQGANEKLFF. In nucleotides, the CDR3 is TGTGCCAGCAGCGCCGGACAGGGGGCTAATGAAAAACTGTTTTTT.